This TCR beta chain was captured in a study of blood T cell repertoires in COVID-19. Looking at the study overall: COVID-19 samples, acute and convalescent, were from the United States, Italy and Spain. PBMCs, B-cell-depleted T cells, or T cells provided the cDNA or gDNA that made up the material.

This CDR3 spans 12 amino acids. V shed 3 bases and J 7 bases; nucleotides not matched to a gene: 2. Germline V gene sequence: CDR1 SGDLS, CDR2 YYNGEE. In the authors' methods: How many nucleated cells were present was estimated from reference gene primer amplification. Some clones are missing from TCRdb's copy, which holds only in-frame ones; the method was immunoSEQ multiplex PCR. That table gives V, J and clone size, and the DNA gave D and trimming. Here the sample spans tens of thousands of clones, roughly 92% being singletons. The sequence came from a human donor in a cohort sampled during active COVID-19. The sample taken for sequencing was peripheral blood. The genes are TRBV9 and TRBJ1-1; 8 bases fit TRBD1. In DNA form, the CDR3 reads TGTGCCAGCAGCGAGGGGACAGGTGAAGCTTTCTTT. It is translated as CASSEGTGEAFF.